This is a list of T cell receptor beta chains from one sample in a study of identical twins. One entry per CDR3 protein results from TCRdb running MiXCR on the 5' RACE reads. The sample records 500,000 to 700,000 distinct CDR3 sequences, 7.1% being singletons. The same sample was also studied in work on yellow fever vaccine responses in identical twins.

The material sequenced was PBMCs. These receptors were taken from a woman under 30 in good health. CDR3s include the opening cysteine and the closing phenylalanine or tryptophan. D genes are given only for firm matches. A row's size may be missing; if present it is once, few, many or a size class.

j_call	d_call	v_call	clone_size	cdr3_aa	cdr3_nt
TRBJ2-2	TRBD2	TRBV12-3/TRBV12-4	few	CASSPTSGRGELFF	TGTGCCAGCAGTCCAACTAGCGGGAGGGGGGAGCTGTTTTTT
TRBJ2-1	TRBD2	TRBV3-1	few	CASSQEGSRLAGLLF	TGTGCCAGCAGCCAAGAGGGGAGCCGACTAGCGGGTCTACTCTTC
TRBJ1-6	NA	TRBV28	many	CASSGTGISPLHF	TGTGCCAGCTCGGGCACAGGGATCTCACCCCTCCACTTT
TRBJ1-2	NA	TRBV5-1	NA	CASSLADINYGYTF	TGCGCCAGCAGCTTGGCCGACATTAACTATGGCTACACCTTC
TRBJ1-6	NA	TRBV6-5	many	CASSYRPRARDSPLHF	TGTGCCAGCAGTTACCGACCACGGGCTCGAGATTCACCCCTCCACTTT
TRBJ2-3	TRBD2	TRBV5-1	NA	CASRSGANTDTQYF	TGCGCCAGCCGAAGCGGGGCGAACACAGATACGCAGTATTTT
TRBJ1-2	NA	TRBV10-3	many	CAISEGSSYYGYTF	TGTGCCATCAGTGAAGGGAGCAGTTACTATGGCTACACCTTC
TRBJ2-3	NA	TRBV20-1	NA	CSARDPSARTDTQYF	TGCAGTGCTAGAGACCCCAGCGCCCGCACAGATACGCAGTATTTT
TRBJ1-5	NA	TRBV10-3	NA	CAISEFGRRGNQPQHF	TGTGCCATCAGTGAATTTGGTAGAAGGGGCAATCAGCCCCAGCATTTT
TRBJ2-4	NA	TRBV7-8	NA	CASSYVGGEIQYF	TGTGCCAGCAGCTACGTTGGGGGCGAGATTCAGTACTTC
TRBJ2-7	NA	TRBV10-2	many	CASSELYEQYF	TGCGCCAGCAGTGAGCTTTACGAGCAGTACTTC
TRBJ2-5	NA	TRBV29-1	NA	CSVLTREVYETQYF	TGCAGCGTCCTGACAAGGGAAGTTTATGAGACCCAGTACTTC
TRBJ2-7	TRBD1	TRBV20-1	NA	CSARGWDRGSYEQYF	TGCAGTGCTAGGGGTTGGGACAGGGGTTCCTACGAGCAGTACTTC
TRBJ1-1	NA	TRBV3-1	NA	CASSQDIGVAFF	TGTGCCAGCAGCCAAGATATAGGGGTGGCTTTCTTT
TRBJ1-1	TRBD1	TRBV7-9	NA	CASSLRGGRMNTEAFF	TGTGCCAGCAGCTTGAGAGGGGGCCGCATGAACACTGAAGCTTTCTTT
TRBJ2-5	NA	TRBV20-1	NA	CCARGAELVKKQETQYF	TGCTGCGCTAGAGGGGCAGAACTAGTCAAAAAACAAGAGACCCAGTACTTC
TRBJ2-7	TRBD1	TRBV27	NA	CASTFGQGSYEQYF	TGTGCCAGCACCTTTGGACAGGGTTCCTACGAGCAGTACTTC
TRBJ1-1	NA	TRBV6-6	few	CACGWDEAFF	TGTGCCTGCGGGTGGGACGAAGCTTTCTTT
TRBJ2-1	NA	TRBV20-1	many	CSARVAMGGHNKDYNEQFF	TGCAGTGCTAGAGTCGCAATGGGGGGGCATAACAAAGATTACAATGAGCAGTTCTTC
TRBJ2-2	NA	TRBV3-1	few	CASSHRGKSGTGELFF	TGTGCCAGCAGCCATCGGGGCAAGTCGGGGACCGGGGAGCTGTTTTTT
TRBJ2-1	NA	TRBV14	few	CASSPQQGRSNEQFF	TGTGCCAGCAGCCCCCAGCAGGGGCGATCGAATGAGCAGTTCTTC
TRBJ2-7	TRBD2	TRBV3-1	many	CASTPISGISYEQYF	TGTGCCAGCACCCCAATTAGCGGGATCTCCTACGAGCAGTACTTC
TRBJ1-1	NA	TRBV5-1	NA	CASSLGTGQSNTEAFF	TGCGCCAGCAGCTTGGGCACGGGACAATCGAACACTGAAGCTTTCTTT
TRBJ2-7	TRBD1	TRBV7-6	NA	CASSQTGTENYEQYF	TGTGCCAGCAGTCAGACCGGGACAGAGAACTACGAGCAGTACTTC
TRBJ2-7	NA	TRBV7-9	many	CASSPDPYEQYF	TGTGCCAGCAGCCCCGACCCCTACGAGCAGTACTTC
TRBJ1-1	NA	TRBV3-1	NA	CASSQNLRAAGNTEAFF	TGTGCCAGCAGTCAAAATCTTCGGGCCGCCGGGAACACTGAAGCTTTCTTT
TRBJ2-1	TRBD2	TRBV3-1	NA	CASSQDRSGGLYNEQFF	TGTGCCAGCAGCCAAGATCGTAGCGGGGGCCTCTACAATGAGCAGTTCTTC
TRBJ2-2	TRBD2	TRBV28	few	CASSRASGGNTGELFF	TGTGCCAGCAGTAGGGCTAGCGGGGGTAACACCGGGGAGCTGTTTTTT
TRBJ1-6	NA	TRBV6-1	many	CASSGRSLNSPLHF	TGTGCCAGCAGTGGTCGCAGCCTTAATTCACCCCTCCACTTT
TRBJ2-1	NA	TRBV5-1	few	CASSLAGAQRGEQFF	TGCGCCAGCAGCTTGGCAGGGGCCCAACGGGGAGAGCAGTTCTTC
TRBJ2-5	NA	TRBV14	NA	CASSQSVQETQYF	TGTGCCAGCAGCCAGTCGGTCCAAGAGACCCAGTACTTC
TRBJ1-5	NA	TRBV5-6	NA	CAISRSELGHQPQHF	TGTGCCATCAGCCGGTCGGAACTTGGGCATCAGCCCCAGCATTTT
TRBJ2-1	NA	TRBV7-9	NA	CASSLAFGGRSYNEQFF	TGTGCCAGCAGCTTAGCTTTCGGGGGCCGATCCTACAATGAGCAGTTCTTC
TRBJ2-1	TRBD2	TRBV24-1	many	CATSDSPRGRGNYNEQFF	TGTGCCACCAGTGATTCCCCCCGTGGGCGGGGGAACTACAATGAGCAGTTCTTC
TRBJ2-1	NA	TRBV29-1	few	CSVEIRANEQFF	TGCAGCGTTGAAATCCGAGCAAATGAGCAGTTCTTC
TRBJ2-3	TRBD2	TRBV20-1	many	CSALSGATDTQYF	TGCAGTGCCCTTAGCGGGGCCACAGATACGCAGTATTTT
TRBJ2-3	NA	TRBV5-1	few	CASSLALDTDTQYF	TGCGCCAGCAGCTTGGCCCTGGACACAGATACGCAGTATTTT
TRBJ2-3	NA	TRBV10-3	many	CATRDGSTDTQYF	TGTGCCACCCGTGACGGGAGCACAGATACGCAGTATTTT
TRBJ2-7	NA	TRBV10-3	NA	CAIGSREQYF	TGTGCCATCGGATCGCGGGAGCAGTACTTC
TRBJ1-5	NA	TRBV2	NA	CASIPDLNQPQHF	TGTGCCAGCATTCCTGACCTCAATCAGCCCCAGCATTTT
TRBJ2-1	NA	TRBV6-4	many	CASSVGFDYNEQFF	TGTGCCAGCAGTGTGGGGTTCGACTACAATGAGCAGTTCTTC
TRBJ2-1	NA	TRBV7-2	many	CASSLEIGEQFF	TGTGCCAGCAGCTTAGAAATTGGAGAGCAGTTCTTC
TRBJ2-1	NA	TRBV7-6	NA	CASAYGTSASSYNEQFF	TGTGCCAGCGCTTATGGCACTTCGGCTAGCTCCTACAATGAGCAGTTCTTC
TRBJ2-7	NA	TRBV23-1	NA	CASIQPKGLEGYEQYF	TGCGCCAGCATTCAACCGAAGGGGCTAGAGGGCTACGAGCAGTACTTC
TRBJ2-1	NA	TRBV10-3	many	CAISESTSYNEQFF	TGTGCCATCAGTGAGTCTACCTCCTACAATGAGCAGTTCTTC
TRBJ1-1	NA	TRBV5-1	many	CASNQGLNTEAFF	TGCGCCAGCAACCAGGGATTGAACACTGAAGCTTTCTTT
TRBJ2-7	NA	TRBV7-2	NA	CASSTSGSSYEQYF	TGTGCCAGCAGCACGAGCGGCAGCTCCTACGAGCAGTACTTC
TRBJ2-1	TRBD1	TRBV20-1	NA	CSARSGGTGPTSSYNEQFF	TGCAGTGCTAGATCCGGGGGGACAGGGCCAACTAGCTCCTACAATGAGCAGTTCTTC
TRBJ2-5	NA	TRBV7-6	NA	CASSPPGGLQETQYF	TGTGCCAGCAGCCCCCCGGGTGGACTGCAAGAGACCCAGTACTTC
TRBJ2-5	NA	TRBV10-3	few	CAISERGGLQETQYF	TGTGCCATCAGTGAGAGGGGGGGGCTACAAGAGACCCAGTACTTC
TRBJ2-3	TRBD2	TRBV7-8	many	CASQPGLAGSDTQYF	TGTGCCAGCCAGCCTGGACTAGCGGGATCAGATACGCAGTATTTT
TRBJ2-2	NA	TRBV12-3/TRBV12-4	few	CASSLFTGELFF	TGTGCCAGCAGTTTATTCACCGGGGAGCTGTTTTTT
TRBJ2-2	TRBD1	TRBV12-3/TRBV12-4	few	CASRGTVGKLFF	TGTGCCAGCAGGGGGACAGTTGGAAAGCTGTTTTTT
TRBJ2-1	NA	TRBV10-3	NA	CAISEGTKSSYNEQFF	TGTGCCATCAGTGAGGGGACCAAGAGCTCCTACAATGAGCAGTTCTTC